The next 9 T cell receptor beta chains were all read from a single sample in a study of T cell responses to AZD1222 COVID-19 vaccine. TCRdb's table, derived via immunoSEQ multiplex PCR, lists solely in-frame clones and lacks some. The sample carries some 100,000 clones, 75% to 95% recorded once. The input for sequencing was peripheral blood, taken on day 0 of AZD1222 vaccination. The receptor set was obtained from an adult in good health.

A remark on this clone: Other DNA sequences within the sample encode an identical CDR3. The genes are TRBV5-1 and TRBJ1-4, with a tentative D call TRBD1 (5 bases). V lost 0 bases, J lost 5 bases, and 11 bases lay in between. The CDR3 is 15 residues long. Germline values: CDR1 SGHRS, CDR2 YFSETQ. The CDR3 here is CASSLEGQGNEKLFF. The CDR3 DNA follows: TGCGCCAGCAGCTTGGAAGGGCAGGGAAATGAAAAACTGTTTTTT.

The chain is built from TRBV6-5 and TRBJ1-1; 7 nucleotides align to TRBD1. Trimming cost V 6 bases and J 10 bases; bases outside gene matches: 5. Germline lookup yields CDR1 MNHEY and CDR2 SVGAGI. CDR3 length equals 11 residues. The CDR3 DNA reads as TGTGCCAGCAGCGGACAGGATGGAGCTTTCTTT. Translation: CASSGQDGAFF.

This clone appeared a few times. The rearrangement links TRBV6-5 to TRBJ2-7; a possible D gene is TRBD2 (7 bases). The CDR3 length is 14 residues. V lost 4 bases, J lost 4 bases, and 14 bases lay in between. Germline V CDR1 and CDR2: MNHEY, SVGAGI. This chain's CDR3 is CASSSTEGGYEQYF. Written as DNA, the CDR3 is TGTGCCAGCAGTTCTACGGAGGGGGGGTACGAGCAGTACTTC.

This chain links TRBV27 with TRBJ1-1; D call uncertain. Germline assignment: CDR1 MNHEY and CDR2 SMNVEV (reference sequence). Deletions cut 2 bases from V and 0 bases from J, with 4 bases between. The CDR3 contains 13 residues. CDR3 in amino acids: CASSLRLNTEAFF. The CDR3 DNA reads TGTGCCAGCAGTTTACGGCTGAACACTGAAGCTTTCTTT.

The J gene is TRBJ2-2, the V gene TRBV3-1 (or the pseudogene TRBV3-2); weak D call: TRBD1 (5 bases). The germline CDR1 and CDR2 sequences are LGHDT and YNNKEL (reference sequence). V was pared by 2 bases and J by 6 bases, with 7 bases between. The CDR3 length is 13 residues. CDR3 sequence: CASSQQGAGELFF. In DNA form, the CDR3 reads TGTGCCAGCAGCCAACAGGGCGCCGGGGAGCTGTTTTTT.

This clone was detected a few times. The J gene is TRBJ2-4, the V gene TRBV3-1 (or the pseudogene TRBV3-2), with D maybe TRBD2 (6 bases). The germline gives CDR1 LGHDT, CDR2 YNNKEL (reference sequence). There are 15 residues in the CDR3. V was trimmed by 1 base and J by 7 bases, leaving 14 bases between them. DNA of the CDR3: TGTGCCAGCAGCCAAGGTCCGGGGGAAGGCAACATTCAGTACTTC. Its protein product is CASSQGPGEGNIQYF.

V usage is TRBV6-2 or TRBV6-3 and J usage is TRBJ2-2; 14 bases fit TRBD2. The ends lost 6 bases at V and 7 bases at J; junction bases unmatched: 7. CDR3 size: 16 residues. The germline CDR1 and CDR2 sequences are MNHEY and SVGEGT. CDR3 amino acids: CASSPGLAGVGGELFF. In DNA form, the CDR3 reads TGTGCCAGCAGCCCGGGACTAGCGGGGGTCGGCGGGGAGCTGTTTTTT.

The rearrangement links TRBV24-1 to TRBJ2-1; D gene uncertain. Trimming shortened V by 5 bases and J by 5 bases, and 15 bases separated the two germline ends. CDR1 is KGHDR, CDR2 SFDVKD, per germline. The CDR3 is 15 amino acids. The CDR3 nucleotides read TGTGCCACCAGTGTCGGCAAACAGAAAAACAATGAGCAGTTCTTC. It specifies CATSVGKQKNNEQFF.

Comment on this clone: The same CDR3 is also encoded by other DNA sequences in this sample. This rearrangement joins TRBV5-8 to TRBJ2-2; 9 positions match TRBD1. V shed 2 bases, J shed 5 bases, and the junction held 1 base outside the gene matches. Germline CDR1 and CDR2: SGHTS and YDEGEE. The CDR3 contains 14 residues. The CDR3 loop is CASSLQGATGELFF. CDR3 DNA sequence: TGTGCCAGCAGCTTACAGGGGGCTACCGGGGAGCTGTTTTTT.